Listed below are T cell receptor beta chains from one sample, sequenced in a study of blood T cell repertoires in COVID-19. Generated by immunoSEQ multiplex PCR, the TCRdb table keeps only in-frame clones and is missing some. The sample yields 290,000 or so clones, 87% seen once. Specimen: peripheral blood. All receptors come from a man aged 18 to 29 with active or convalescent COVID-19. Each CDR3 is given without its conserved first and last residue. Clone sizes are given selectively: once, few, many, or a class where the clone is expanded.

v_call clone_size cdr3_aa
TRBV11-3 - ASSLVYPTDTQY
TRBV20-1 once SASFGWGQNYQPQH
TRBV5-1 - ASGQNWGDYGYT
TRBV2 - ASSEGGWNTEAF
TRBV15 - ATSTDRVHSGANVLT
TRBV11-2 - ASSLRLGVVPGNTIY
TRBV27 - ATGVGRSYEQY
TRBV9 - ASSVIAGGTYNEQF
TRBV29-1 - SVEDGPKGEQF
TRBV5-1 - ASSLAAGGMYEQY
TRBV4-3 - ASSQNRGFNEKLF
TRBV6-6 - ASSYSGIGNQPQH
TRBV3-1/TRBV3-2 - ASSYTLAGGNNEQF
TRBV5-8 - ASSLGPASDSGANVLT
TRBV15 - ATSRDRGRTGELF
TRBV5-4 - ASSGGTGYYYEQY
TRBV6-1 - ASSESTGVNTEAF
TRBV11-2 - ASSRGGPPNEQF
TRBV5-1 - ASSLDPNEGSPLH
TRBV9 - ASSASRLAAPFQETQY
TRBV2 - ASEFGTGYGYT
TRBV7-2 - ASSAGTRDVGELF
TRBV12-3/TRBV12-4 - ASSLRGSEAF
TRBV5-4 - ASSRLPGLQTRGNTGELF
TRBV15 - ATSRIIARNEQF
TRBV4-1 - ASSQVRDSDNSPLH
TRBV14 - ASSQWESDEQY
TRBV7-8 few ASSSGLAGGVGEQY
TRBV4-3 - ASSQDFSLEQY
TRBV7-2 few ASSLEYSNNEKLF
TRBV5-1 - ASSLLGEEEKLF
TRBV5-8 - ASSLEGSGGTEAF